The 21 T cell receptor beta chains below come from one sample, sequenced in a study of shared clonotypes between healthy human individuals. Here immunoSEQ multiplex PCR was the method, and the copy in TCRdb shows in-frame clones only, minus some. This table holds 550,000 to 800,000 clones, over 65% found once. Sequencing was performed on memory CD4+ T cells sorted from blood. Subset given: CD45RA-negative fraction. The receptors come from a woman in her 30s in good health.

V and J are TRBV7-3 and TRBJ2-1, with a possible D match to TRBD2 (5 bases). From germline, CDR1 is SGHTA and CDR2 FQGTGA. Trimming cost V 3 bases and J 7 bases, with 19 bases left between them. The CDR3 totals 16 residues. The CDR3 is CASSLGSGSGINEQFF. CDR3 bases: TGTGCCAGCAGCTTGGGGTCGGGGAGTGGTATAAATGAGCAGTTCTTC.

This clone was detected a few times. The CDR3 spells CASSEVRGSTGELFF. The CDR3 region has the DNA TGTGCCAGCAGTGAGGTCCGAGGGAGCACCGGGGAGCTGTTTTTT. The chain carries TRBV2 and TRBJ2-2; TRBD2 is a possible D gene (5 bases). V was trimmed by 3 bases and J by 4 bases, leaving 12 bases between them. The CDR3 runs to 15 residues. Germline lookup yields CDR1 SNHLY and CDR2 FYNNEI.

The chain employs TRBV5-1 and TRBJ2-2, with D possibly TRBD2 on 5 matching bases. With 1 base removed from V and 2 bases from J, the gap between germline ends came to 12 bases. The CDR3 has 16 amino acids. CDR1 and CDR2 from the germline V gene are SGHRS and YFSETQ. CDR3 nucleotide sequence: TGCGCCAGCAGCTTGACCCCGGGAAGTAACACCGGGGAGCTGTTTTTT. Translation gives CASSLTPGSNTGELFF.

The chain employs TRBV2 and TRBJ2-7; D unresolved. V was shortened by 6 bases and J by 1 base, with 13 bases between the two germline ends. From germline, CDR1 is SNHLY and CDR2 FYNNEI. The CDR3 totals 14 residues. Here the CDR3 reads CASRGDIQSYEQYF. CDR3 coding DNA: TGTGCCAGCAGGGGCGACATCCAATCCTACGAGCAGTACTTC. The full variable domain, rest sourced from reference TRBV2 and TRBJ2-7, is EPEVTQTPSHQVTQMGQEVILRCVPISNHLYFYWYRQILGQKVEFLVSFYNNEISEKSEIFDDQFSVERPDGSNFTLKIRSTKLEDSAMYFCASRGDIQSYEQYFGPGTRLTVT.

The J gene is TRBJ1-5, the V gene TRBV6-5; possible D gene TRBD1, 6 bases. The CDR3 consists of 14 residues. Germline CDR1 MNHEY, CDR2 SVGAGI. Deletions cut 4 bases from V and 6 bases from J, with 13 bases between. The CDR3 reads CASSSTGSAQPQHF. In DNA, the CDR3 is TGTGCCAGCAGTTCGACAGGTTCGGCTCAGCCCCAGCATTTT.

The V call is TRBV2, the J call TRBJ2-7; possible D gene TRBD2, 6 bases. The germline gives CDR1 SNHLY, CDR2 FYNNEI. The CDR3 sequence is 15 residues long. The ends were cut back, 6 bases at V and 3 bases at J, with 18 bases in the middle. This CDR3 is CASRLADADNYEQYF. The CDR3 DNA is TGTGCCAGCAGGTTAGCGGACGCTGATAACTACGAGCAGTACTTC.

This clone was observed at least ten times. The sample has other DNA sequences that encode this CDR3 too. CDR3 in DNA: TGTGCCAGCAGCTCCCAGCGGGATTCCTACGAGCAGTACTTC. Its protein product is CASSSQRDSYEQYF. V gene TRBV11-1 combines with J gene TRBJ2-7; 7 nucleotides line up with TRBD2. In germline, CDR1 is SGHAT, CDR2 FQDESV (reference sequence). Unmatched junction bases numbered 4, after V lost 4 bases and J lost 1 base. The CDR3 runs 14 residues.

The chain couples TRBV30 to TRBJ1-4; D not resolved. Trimming took 5 bases from V and 4 from J, leaving 17 bases between them. The CDR3 totals 15 residues. CDR1 is GTSNPN and CDR2 is SVGIG in the germline V gene (reference sequence). CDR3 in amino acids: CAWAPKGFLNEKLFF. The CDR3 nucleotides are TGTGCCTGGGCCCCCAAAGGGTTTCTTAATGAAAAACTGTTTTTT.

The sample holds one count of this clone. The chain uses TRBV4-1 and TRBJ1-5; no clear D gene. This CDR3 has 15 residues. Trimming took 0 bases from V and 3 from J, leaving 9 bases between them. Germline loops: CDR1 MGHRA, CDR2 YSYEKL. The DNA for the CDR3 is TGCGCCAGCAGCCAAGATAACTGGGACAATCAGCCCCAGCATTTT. As protein: CASSQDNWDNQPQHF.

The CDR3 loop is CASSMRDRNQPQHF. The CDR3 bases are TGTGCCAGTAGTATGAGGGACAGGAATCAGCCCCAGCATTTT. The chain uses TRBV19 and TRBJ1-5; TRBD1 matches at 8 bases. The CDR3 length is 14 residues. Germline V CDR1 and CDR2: LNHDA, SQIVND (reference sequence). Trimming cost V 3 bases and J 4 bases; bases outside gene matches: 2. The whole variable domain, filled in from reference TRBV19 and TRBJ1-5, reads DGGITQSPKYLFRKEGQNVTLSCEQNLNHDAMYWYRQDPGQGLRLIYYSQIVNDFQKGDIAEGYSVSREKKESFPLTVTSAQKNPTAFYLCASSMRDRNQPQHFGDGTRLSIL.

The chain couples TRBV7-2 to TRBJ1-5; D gene ambiguous. The germline CDR1 and CDR2 sequences are SGHTA and FQGNSA. V was pared by 0 bases and J by 5 bases, with 8 bases between. This CDR3 spans 14 amino acids. This CDR3 reads CASSLALVYQPQHF. CDR3 DNA sequence: TGTGCCAGCAGCTTAGCTCTAGTATATCAGCCCCAGCATTTT.

About this clone: A junction boundary mismatches the germline segment, possibly from a read error. The rearrangement joins TRBV7-9 to TRBJ1-1; D is ambiguous. CDR1 and CDR2 from the germline V gene are SEHNR and FQNEAQ (reference sequence). The CDR3 totals 14 residues. CDR3 loop: CASSFYTQNSEAFF. The CDR3 bases are TGTGCCAGCAGCTTCTATACCCAGAACTCTGAAGCTTTCTTT.

This clone was found a few times. The chain joins TRBV11-2 to TRBJ2-7; D is uncertain. The germline gives CDR1 SGHAT, CDR2 FQNNGV. Trimming removed 1 base from V and 9 bases from J, with 7 bases in between. The CDR3 contains 11 residues. The CDR3 is CASSLVGVQYF. The CDR3 bases are TGTGCCAGCAGCTTAGTTGGGGTGCAGTACTTC.

The rearrangement uses TRBV21-1 and TRBJ1-1. TRBV21-1 is annotated as a pseudogene. This CDR3 has 15 residues. For the CDR3, the DNA is TGTGCCAGCAGCTTAGGGGGGAGGGGAAACACTGAAGCTTTCTTT. It encodes CASSLGGRGNTEAFF.

Ten or more counts support this clone. The V gene is TRBV11-2, the J gene TRBJ1-4, with D uncertain. V gave up 5 bases and J gave up 8 bases, with 15 bases separating them. The germline gives CDR1 SGHAT, CDR2 FQNNGV. The CDR3 contains 14 residues. CDR3 sequence: CASSPDTVNEKLFF. CDR3 in DNA: TGTGCCAGCAGCCCCGACACGGTAAACGAAAAACTGTTTTTT.

The rearrangement uses TRBV7-3 and TRBJ2-1; D is tentatively TRBD1 or TRBD2 (6 bases each). Trimming removed 5 bases at V and 7 bases at J, with 12 bases between. Germline V CDR1 and CDR2: SGHTA, FQGTGA. The CDR3 is 13 residues long. The CDR3 here is CASSPGGANEQFF. CDR3 in DNA: TGTGCCAGCAGCCCCGGGGGCGCTAATGAGCAGTTCTTC.

About this clone: Other DNA sequences in the same sample also yield this CDR3. V and J are TRBV5-1 and TRBJ1-4; possible D gene TRBD1, 6 bases. Looked up from germline, CDR1 is SGHRS and CDR2 is YFSETQ. The ends were cut back, 2 bases at V and 0 bases at J, with 8 bases in the middle. The CDR3 extends over 15 amino acids. The CDR3 sequence: CASSLGGSTNEKLFF. DNA of the CDR3: TGCGCCAGCAGCTTAGGGGGGTCAACTAATGAAAAACTGTTTTTT.

The chain employs TRBV7-3 and TRBJ2-2; the match to TRBD2 covers 8 bases. J lost 0 bases, V lost 5 bases, and 14 bases had no gene match. CDR1 is SGHTA and CDR2 is FQGTGA in the germline V gene. This CDR3 comprises 19 residues. CDR3 sequence: CASSRRALAETPNTGELFF. The CDR3 region has the DNA TGTGCCAGCAGCCGAAGAGCACTAGCGGAAACCCCGAACACCGGGGAGCTGTTTTTT.

The J gene is TRBJ1-1, the V gene TRBV6-4; D gene uncertain. The CDR3 consists of 14 residues. Germline values: CDR1 MRHNA, CDR2 SNTAGT. Trimming shortened V by 5 bases and J by 1 base, and 11 bases separated the two germline ends. CDR3 amino acids: CASSWEQTNTEAFF. Here the CDR3 DNA reads TGTGCCAGCAGTTGGGAACAGACGAACACTGAAGCTTTCTTT.

This sequence joins TRBV6-1 and TRBJ2-4; no clear D. Trimming removed 2 bases at V and 8 bases at J, with 16 bases between. There are 15 residues in the CDR3. The V gene's germline CDR1 is MNHNS and CDR2 SASEGT. The CDR3 loop reads CASSESVAVRYIQYF. The CDR3 nucleotides read TGTGCCAGCAGTGAATCGGTAGCCGTTAGATACATTCAGTACTTC.

The chain recombines TRBV20-1 with TRBJ2-5, with D uncertain. V was cut by 3 bases and J by 5 bases, with 7 bases left in between. The CDR3 has 11 amino acids. Germline V lookup: CDR1 DFQATT, CDR2 SNEGSKA (reference sequence). The CDR3: CSARGPETQYF. In nucleotides, the CDR3 is TGCAGTGCTAGGGGTCCGGAGACCCAGTACTTC.